Included here is one T cell receptor beta chain sequence, with context. What it binds is not known. The record originates from a study of T-cell reconstitution after alpha-beta-depleted transplantation in children. The study, taken as a whole, reports: From newly produced T cells came most of the T-cell counts and diversity one year after transplant.

The CDR3 loop spans 15 amino acids. V lost 5 bases and J lost 2; bases outside the gene matches: 5. CDR1 SEHNR and CDR2 FQNEAQ come from the germline V gene (reference sequence). For TCRbeta, the library was prepared with unique molecular identifiers. TCRdb called the PCR reads again in MiXCR, with one record for every CDR3 protein. The table shows just over 950,000 distinct CDR3 sequences, with 25% to 30% occurring only once. The chain is built from TRBV7-9 and TRBJ2-5; 10 bases are a match to TRBD1. The origin of this receptor is a boy in the first two years of life who had a stem cell transplant for SCID, so the T cells may come from the graft donor. Sequenced here: PBMCs, mostly from graft donor cells, sampled 360 days after TCRalphabeta/CD19-depleted stem cell transplant. The chain's CDR3 is CASSDGTGEQETQYF. CDR3 nucleotides: TGTGCCAGCAGCGACGGGACAGGGGAACAAGAGACCCAGTACTTC.